Presented here are 7 T cell receptor beta chains from one specimen sequenced in a study of blood T cell repertoires in COVID-19 (dated by TCRdb to 2019 to 2021). Preparation of the library involved the immunoSEQ multiplex PCR assay. As stored in TCRdb, this immuneACCESS dataset retains in-frame rearrangements with V and J assigned. A fraction of the clones does not appear; measured against another copy, unresolved V genes explain less than half of the discrepancy, and the remainder lacks a known reason. The sample contains about 49,000 clones, roughly 88% of them found a single time. Of the sample, approximately 15% falls within the top ten clones. Sequenced: peripheral blood. The source is a human donor in a cohort sampled during active COVID-19.

The chain is built from TRBV19 and TRBJ2-3; TRBD2 matches at 14 bases. V shed 7 bases and J 0 bases; nucleotides not matched to a gene: 12. The CDR3 sequence is 19 residues long. The germline V gene encodes CDR1 LNHDA and CDR2 SQIVND (reference sequence). CDR3 nucleotide sequence: TGTGCCAGTACCGGCACCGGGACTAGCGGGGGACCGAGCACAGATACGCAGTATTTT. Its translation: CASTGTGTSGGPSTDTQYF.

This rearrangement joins TRBV6-6 to TRBJ2-2, with 7 bases identical to TRBD2. Germline CDR1 and CDR2: MNHNY and SVGAGI (reference sequence). CDR3 size: 15 residues. After removal of 4 bases from V and 0 bases from J, the junction contained 2 bases not matched to a gene. The CDR3, as DNA: TGTGCCAGCAGTTGGGGGGGATCGAACACCGGGGAGCTGTTTTTT. Translation: CASSWGGSNTGELFF.

This rearrangement joins TRBV7-9 to TRBJ2-2; D is uncertain. Trimming stripped 5 bases from V and 8 bases from J, with 9 bases between. The CDR3 covers 12 residues. CDR1 is SEHNR and CDR2 is FQNEAQ in the germline V gene (reference sequence). Here the CDR3 DNA reads TGTGCCAGCAGCGCTGTTACAGGGGAGCTGTTTTTT. Translating it yields CASSAVTGELFF.

This CDR3 reads CASSFAGPKSGQPQHF. The CDR3 DNA reads TGTGCCAGCAGTTTCGCGGGGCCAAAATCGGGTCAGCCCCAGCATTTT. The rearrangement uses TRBV27 and TRBJ1-5, with D possibly matching TRBD1 (5 bases). Germline CDR1 is MNHEY and CDR2 is SMNVEV (reference sequence). The length of the CDR3 is 16 residues. V was cut by 3 bases and J by 6 bases, with 18 bases left in between.

The chain is built from TRBV15 and TRBJ2-7; 10 nucleotides agree with TRBD2. Germline-derived CDR1 and CDR2 are LNHNV and YYDKDF (reference sequence). The V gene end was trimmed by 3 bases and the J gene end by 0 bases; junction bases not matched to a gene: 14. The length of the CDR3 is 19 residues. As DNA, the CDR3 is TGTGCCACCAGCAGCCTTAGAACGGGACTAGCGTGGTCCTCCTACGAGCAGTACTTC. Amino acids: CATSSLRTGLAWSSYEQYF.

The rearrangement joins TRBV19 to TRBJ1-5; D is uncertain. V was clipped by 7 bases and J by 2 bases, with 12 bases between them. Germline CDR1 and CDR2: LNHDA and SQIVND (reference sequence). This CDR3 is built from 14 residues. The CDR3 bases are TGTGCCAGTACCGATGGTCCGGGCAATCAGCCCCAGCATTTT. This sequence encodes CASTDGPGNQPQHF.

V gene TRBV6-6 combines with J gene TRBJ2-6; no definite D call. CDR1 MNHNY and CDR2 SVGAGI come from the germline V gene (reference sequence). Between the trimmed V and J ends, which lost 5 bases and 0 bases, there was a span of 14 bases. CDR3 length equals 17 residues. Written as DNA, the CDR3 is TGTGCCAGCAGTCCGCAGGATAACCTCTCTGGGGCCAACGTCCTGACTTTC. Translating it yields CASSPQDNLSGANVLTF.